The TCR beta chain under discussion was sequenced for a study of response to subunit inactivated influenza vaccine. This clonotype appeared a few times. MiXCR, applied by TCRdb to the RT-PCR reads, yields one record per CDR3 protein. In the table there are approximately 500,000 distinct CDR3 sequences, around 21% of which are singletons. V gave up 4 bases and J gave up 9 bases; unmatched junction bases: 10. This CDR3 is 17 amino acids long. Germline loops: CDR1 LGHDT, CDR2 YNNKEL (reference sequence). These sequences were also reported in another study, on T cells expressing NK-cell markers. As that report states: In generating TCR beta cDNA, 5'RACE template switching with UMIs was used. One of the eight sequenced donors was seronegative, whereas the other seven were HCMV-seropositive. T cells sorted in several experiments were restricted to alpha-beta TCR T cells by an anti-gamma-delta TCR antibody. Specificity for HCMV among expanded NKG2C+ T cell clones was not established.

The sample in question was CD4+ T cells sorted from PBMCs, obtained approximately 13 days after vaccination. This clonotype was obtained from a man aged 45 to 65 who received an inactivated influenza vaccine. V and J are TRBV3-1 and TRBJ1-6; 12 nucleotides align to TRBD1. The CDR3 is CASSRDRGRGLRSPLHF. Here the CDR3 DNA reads TGTGCCAGCAGCCGGGACAGGGGGCGCGGGCTACGTTCACCCCTCCACTTT.